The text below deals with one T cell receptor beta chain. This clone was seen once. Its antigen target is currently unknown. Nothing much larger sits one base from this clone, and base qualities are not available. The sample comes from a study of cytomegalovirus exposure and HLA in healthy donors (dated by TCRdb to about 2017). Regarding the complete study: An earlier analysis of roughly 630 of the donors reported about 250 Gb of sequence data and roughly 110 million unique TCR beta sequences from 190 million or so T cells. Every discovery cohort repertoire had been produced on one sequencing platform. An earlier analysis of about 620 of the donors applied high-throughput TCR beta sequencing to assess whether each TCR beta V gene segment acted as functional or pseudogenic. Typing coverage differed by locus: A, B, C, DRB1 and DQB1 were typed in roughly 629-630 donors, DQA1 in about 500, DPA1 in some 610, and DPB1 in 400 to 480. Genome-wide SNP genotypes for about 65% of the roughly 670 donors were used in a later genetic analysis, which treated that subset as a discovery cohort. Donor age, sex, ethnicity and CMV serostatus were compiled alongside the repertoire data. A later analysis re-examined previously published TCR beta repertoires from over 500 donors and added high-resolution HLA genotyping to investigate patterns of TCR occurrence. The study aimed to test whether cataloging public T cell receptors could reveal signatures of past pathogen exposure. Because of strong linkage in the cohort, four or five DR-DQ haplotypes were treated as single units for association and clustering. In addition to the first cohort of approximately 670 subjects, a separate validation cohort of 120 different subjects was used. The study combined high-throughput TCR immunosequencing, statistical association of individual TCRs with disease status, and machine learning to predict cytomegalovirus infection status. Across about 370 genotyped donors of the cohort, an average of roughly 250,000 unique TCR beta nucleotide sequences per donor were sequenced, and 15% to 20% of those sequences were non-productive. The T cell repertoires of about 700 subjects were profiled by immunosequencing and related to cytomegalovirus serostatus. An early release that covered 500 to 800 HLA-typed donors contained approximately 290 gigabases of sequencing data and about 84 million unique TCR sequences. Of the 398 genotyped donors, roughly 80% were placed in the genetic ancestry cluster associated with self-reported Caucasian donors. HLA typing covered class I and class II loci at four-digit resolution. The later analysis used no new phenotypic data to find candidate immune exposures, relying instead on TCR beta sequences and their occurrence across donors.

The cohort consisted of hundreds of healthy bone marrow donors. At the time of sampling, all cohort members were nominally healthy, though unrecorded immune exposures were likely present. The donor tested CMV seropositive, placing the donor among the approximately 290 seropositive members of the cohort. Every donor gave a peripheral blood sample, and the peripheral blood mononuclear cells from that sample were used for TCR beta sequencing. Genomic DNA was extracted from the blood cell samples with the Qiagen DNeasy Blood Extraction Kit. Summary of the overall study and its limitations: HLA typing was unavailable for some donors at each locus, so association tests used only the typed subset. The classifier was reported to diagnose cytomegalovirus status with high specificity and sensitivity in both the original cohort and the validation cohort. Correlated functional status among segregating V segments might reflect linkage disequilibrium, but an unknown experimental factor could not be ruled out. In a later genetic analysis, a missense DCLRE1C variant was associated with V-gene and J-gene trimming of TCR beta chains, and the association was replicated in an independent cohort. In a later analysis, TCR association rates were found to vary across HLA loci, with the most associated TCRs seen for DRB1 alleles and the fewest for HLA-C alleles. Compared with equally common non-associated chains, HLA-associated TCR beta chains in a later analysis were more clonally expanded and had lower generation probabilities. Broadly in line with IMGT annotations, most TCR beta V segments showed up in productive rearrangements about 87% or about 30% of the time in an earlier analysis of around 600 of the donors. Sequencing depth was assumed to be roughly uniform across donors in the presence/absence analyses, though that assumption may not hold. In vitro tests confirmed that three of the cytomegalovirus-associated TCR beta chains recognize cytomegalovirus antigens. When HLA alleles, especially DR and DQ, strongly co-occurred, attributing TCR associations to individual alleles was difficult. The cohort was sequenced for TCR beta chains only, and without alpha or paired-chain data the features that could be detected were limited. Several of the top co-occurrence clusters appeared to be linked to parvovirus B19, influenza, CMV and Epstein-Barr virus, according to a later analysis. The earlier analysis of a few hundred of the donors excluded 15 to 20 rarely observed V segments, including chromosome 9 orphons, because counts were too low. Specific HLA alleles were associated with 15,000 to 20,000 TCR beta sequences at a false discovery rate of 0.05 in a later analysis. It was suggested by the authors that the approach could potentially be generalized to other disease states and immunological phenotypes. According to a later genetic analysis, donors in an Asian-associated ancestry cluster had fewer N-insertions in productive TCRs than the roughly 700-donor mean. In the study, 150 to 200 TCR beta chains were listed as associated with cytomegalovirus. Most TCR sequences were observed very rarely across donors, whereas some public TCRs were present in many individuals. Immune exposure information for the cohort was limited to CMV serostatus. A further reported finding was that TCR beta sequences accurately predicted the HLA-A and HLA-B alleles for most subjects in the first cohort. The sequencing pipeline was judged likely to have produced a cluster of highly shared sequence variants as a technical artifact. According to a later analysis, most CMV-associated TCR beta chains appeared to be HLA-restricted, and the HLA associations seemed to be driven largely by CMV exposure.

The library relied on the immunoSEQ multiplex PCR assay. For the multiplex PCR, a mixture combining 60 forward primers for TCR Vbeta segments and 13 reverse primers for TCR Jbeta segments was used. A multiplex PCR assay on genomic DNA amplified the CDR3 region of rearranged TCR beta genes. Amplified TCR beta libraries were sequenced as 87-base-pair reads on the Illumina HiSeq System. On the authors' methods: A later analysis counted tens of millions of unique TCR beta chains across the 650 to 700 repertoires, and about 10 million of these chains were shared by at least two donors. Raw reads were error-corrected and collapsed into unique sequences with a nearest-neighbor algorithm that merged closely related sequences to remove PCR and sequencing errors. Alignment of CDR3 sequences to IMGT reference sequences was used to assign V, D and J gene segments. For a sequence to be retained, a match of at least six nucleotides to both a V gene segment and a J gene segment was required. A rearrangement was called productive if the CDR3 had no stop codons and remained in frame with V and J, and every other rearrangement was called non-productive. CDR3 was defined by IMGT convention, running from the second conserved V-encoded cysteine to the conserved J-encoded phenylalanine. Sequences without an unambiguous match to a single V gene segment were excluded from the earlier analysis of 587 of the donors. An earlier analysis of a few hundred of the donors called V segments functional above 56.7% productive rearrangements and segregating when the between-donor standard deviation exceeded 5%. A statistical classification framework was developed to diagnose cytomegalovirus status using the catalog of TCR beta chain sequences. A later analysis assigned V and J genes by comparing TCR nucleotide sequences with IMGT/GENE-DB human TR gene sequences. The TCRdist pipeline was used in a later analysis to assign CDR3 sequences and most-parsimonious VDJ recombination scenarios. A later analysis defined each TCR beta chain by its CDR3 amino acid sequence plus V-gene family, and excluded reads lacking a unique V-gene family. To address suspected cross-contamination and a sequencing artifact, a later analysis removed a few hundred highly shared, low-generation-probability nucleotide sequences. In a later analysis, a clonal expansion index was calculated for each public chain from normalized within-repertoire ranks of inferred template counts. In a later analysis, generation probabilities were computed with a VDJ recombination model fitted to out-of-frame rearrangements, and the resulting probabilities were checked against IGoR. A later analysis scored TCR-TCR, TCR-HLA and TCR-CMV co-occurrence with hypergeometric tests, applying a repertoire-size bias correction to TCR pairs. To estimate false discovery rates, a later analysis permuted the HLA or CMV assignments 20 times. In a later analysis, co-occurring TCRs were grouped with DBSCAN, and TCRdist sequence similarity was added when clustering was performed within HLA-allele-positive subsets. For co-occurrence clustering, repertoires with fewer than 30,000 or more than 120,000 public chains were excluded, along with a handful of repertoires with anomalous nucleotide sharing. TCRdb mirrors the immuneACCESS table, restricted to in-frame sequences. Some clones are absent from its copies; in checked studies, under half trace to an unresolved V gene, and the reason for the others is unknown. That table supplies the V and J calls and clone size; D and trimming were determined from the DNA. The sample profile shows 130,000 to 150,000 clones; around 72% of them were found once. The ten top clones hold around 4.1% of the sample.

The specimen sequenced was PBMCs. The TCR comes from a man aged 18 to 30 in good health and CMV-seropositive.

The CDR3 region has the sequence CASTGQMNTEAFF. Here is the DNA: TGTGCCAGCACTGGACAGATGAACACTGAAGCTTTCTTT. The sequence is built from TRBV27 and TRBJ1-1; a weak D assignment points to TRBD1 (6 bases agree). V drops 7 bases and J drops 0 bases, leaving 9 bases in between. Measured from the cysteine to the phenylalanine, the CDR3 is 13 residues long. Kept here is only the CDR3 DNA, which spans 39 bases and is read in frame from base 1. From a lookup of the germline V gene (reference sequence), CDR1 and CDR2 are MNHEY and SMNVEV.